Listed here is a single T cell receptor beta chain. The CDR3 is 12 residues long. The V gene's germline CDR1 is MNHEY and CDR2 SVGAGI. Between the trimmed V and J ends, which lost 7 bases and 8 bases, there was a span of 14 bases. Participants were aged roughly 18 to 95 years, lived in roughly 23 US areas, and enrolled virtually. The sample comes from a study of blood T cell repertoires in COVID-19. Background on the study: The analysed material was cDNA or gDNA that came from T cells, B-cell-depleted T cells, or PBMCs.

Profiling relied on immunoSEQ multiplex PCR, and the TCRdb table lists in-frame clones only, not all of them. Among 250,000 or so clones listed, about 87% were seen once. The V call is TRBV6-5, the J call TRBJ1-2; maybe TRBD1 (5 bases). Sample: PBMCs or T cells enriched from blood (not recorded which). The sequence came from a middle-aged woman who had been exposed to COVID-19. Here the CDR3 reads CASTTGGRGYTF. CDR3 sequence (DNA): TGTGCCAGCACTACCGGGGGGAGAGGCTACACCTTC.